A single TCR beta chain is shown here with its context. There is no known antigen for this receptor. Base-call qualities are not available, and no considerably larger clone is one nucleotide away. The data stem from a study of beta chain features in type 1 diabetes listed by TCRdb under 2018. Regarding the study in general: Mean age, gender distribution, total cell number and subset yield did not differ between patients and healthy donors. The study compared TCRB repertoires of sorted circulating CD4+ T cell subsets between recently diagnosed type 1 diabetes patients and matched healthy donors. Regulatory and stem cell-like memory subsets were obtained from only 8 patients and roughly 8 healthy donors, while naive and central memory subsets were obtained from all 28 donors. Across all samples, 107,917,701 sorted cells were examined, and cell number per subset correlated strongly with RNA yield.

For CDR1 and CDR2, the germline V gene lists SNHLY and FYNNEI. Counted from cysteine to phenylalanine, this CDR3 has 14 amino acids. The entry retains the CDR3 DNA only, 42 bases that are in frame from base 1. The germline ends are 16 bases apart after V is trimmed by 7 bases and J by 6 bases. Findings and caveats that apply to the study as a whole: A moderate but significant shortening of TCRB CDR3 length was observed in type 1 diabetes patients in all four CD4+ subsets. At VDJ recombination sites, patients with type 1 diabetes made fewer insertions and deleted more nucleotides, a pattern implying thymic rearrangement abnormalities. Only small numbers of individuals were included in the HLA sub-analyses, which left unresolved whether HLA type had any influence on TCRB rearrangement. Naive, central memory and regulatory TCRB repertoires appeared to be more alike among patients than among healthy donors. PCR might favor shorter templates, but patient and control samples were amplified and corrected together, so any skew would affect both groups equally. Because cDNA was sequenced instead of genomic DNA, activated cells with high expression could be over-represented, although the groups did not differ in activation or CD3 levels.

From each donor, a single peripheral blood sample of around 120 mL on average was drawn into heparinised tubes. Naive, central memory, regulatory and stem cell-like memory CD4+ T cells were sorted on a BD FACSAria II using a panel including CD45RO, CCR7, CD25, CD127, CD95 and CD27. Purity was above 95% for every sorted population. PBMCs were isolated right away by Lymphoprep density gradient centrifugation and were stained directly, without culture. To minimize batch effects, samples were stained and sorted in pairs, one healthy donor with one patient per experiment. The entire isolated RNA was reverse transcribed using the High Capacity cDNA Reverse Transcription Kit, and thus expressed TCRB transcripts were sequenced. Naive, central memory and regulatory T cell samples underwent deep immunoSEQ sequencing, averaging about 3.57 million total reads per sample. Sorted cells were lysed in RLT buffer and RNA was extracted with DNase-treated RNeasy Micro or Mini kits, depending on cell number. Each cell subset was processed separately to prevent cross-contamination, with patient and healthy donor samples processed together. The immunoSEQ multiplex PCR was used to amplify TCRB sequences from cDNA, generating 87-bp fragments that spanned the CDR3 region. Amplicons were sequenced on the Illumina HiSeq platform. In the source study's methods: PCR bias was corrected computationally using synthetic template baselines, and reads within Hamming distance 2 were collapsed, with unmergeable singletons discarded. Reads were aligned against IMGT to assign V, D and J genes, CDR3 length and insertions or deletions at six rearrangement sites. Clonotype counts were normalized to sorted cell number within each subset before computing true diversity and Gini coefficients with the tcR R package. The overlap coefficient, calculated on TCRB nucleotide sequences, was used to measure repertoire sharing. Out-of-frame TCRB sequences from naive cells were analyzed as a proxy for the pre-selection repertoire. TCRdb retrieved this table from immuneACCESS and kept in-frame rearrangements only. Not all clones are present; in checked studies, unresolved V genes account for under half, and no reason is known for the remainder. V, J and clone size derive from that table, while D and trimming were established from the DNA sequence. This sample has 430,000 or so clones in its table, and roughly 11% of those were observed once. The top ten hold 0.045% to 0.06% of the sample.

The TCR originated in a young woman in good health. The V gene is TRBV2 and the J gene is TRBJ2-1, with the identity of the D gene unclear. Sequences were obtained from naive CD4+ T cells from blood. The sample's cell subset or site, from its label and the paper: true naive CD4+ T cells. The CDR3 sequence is CASNGRRLGNEQFF. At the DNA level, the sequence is TGTGCCAGCAACGGCAGGCGATTGGGCAATGAGCAGTTCTTC.